The 27 T cell receptor beta chains given below trace back to one sample, sequenced in a study of vaccination effects on CD4 cells after COVID-19. Their target antigens are unknown. Only in-frame clones appear in the TCRdb table, and some are missing; sequencing was by immunoSEQ multiplex PCR. Here the sample spans some 28,000 clones, more than 70% being singletons. Viral peptide pool expansion of antigen-specific CD4+ T cells preceded sequencing in the ViraFEST assay. Cells that had been cultured for 9 to 10 days were the source of isolated CD4+ T cells. Vaccine recipients, nucleocapsid antibody negative, had no prior SARS-CoV-2 infection. The source material was CD4+ T cells from PBMCs cultured with SARS-CoV-2 spike peptides, sampled before COVID-19 vaccination. Source of these receptors: a human donor who received a COVID-19 vaccine.

This chain uses TRBV7-9 with TRBJ2-6; TRBD1 might be the D (6 bases). The V and J ends lost 5 bases and 1 base respectively, with 12 bases between them. CDR3 length equals 16 residues. CDR1 and CDR2 (germline): SEHNR, FQNEAQ (reference sequence). The CDR3, as DNA: TGTGCCAGCAGCGTCGACAGGTTGTCTGGGGCCAACGTCCTGACTTTC. This gives the protein CASSVDRLSGANVLTF.

The chain couples TRBV5-4 to TRBJ2-5; tentatively, D is TRBD2 (5 bases). This CDR3 has 13 residues. Germline V gene data show CDR1 as SGHNT and CDR2 as YYREEE (reference sequence). The V end lost 5 bases, the J end lost 5 bases, and 13 bases lay between the germline ends. The CDR3 DNA follows: TGTGCCAGCAGGGAAGTCGGGGTTGAGACCCAGTACTTC. Protein: CASREVGVETQYF.

V usage is TRBV30 and J usage is TRBJ1-1; D not certain. Per germline, CDR1 GTSNPN and CDR2 SVGIG (reference sequence). The CDR3 covers 15 residues. Trimming shortened V by 4 bases and J by 5 bases, and 20 bases separated the two germline ends. The CDR3 region is CAWNSYKSGWTEAFF. CDR3 nucleotide sequence: TGTGCCTGGAACAGTTATAAGTCCGGGTGGACTGAAGCTTTCTTT.

V gene TRBV9 combines with J gene TRBJ2-3, with TRBD2 matching over 11 bases. CDR1 and CDR2 (germline): SGDLS, YYNGEE. The V segment lost 4 bases and the J segment 2 bases; nucleotides outside the gene matches: 6. The CDR3 runs 16 residues. CDR3 sequence (DNA): TGTGCCAGCAGCCCCAGACTAGCGGGGCCCACAGATACGCAGTATTTT. Translating it yields CASSPRLAGPTDTQYF.

The chain carries TRBV19 and TRBJ1-2, with a tentative D call TRBD1 (6 bases). Germline lookup yields CDR1 LNHDA and CDR2 SQIVND (reference sequence). CDR3 length: 21 amino acids. V lost 5 bases and J lost 2, with 33 bases in between. The DNA of the CDR3 is TGTGCCAGTAGTCACCCCTTGAATCTTCTTCCGGGACACAGAACCAACTATGGCTACACCTTC. Translation gives CASSHPLNLLPGHRTNYGYTF.

The rearrangement joins TRBV6-6 to TRBJ1-2, with a tentative D call TRBD1 (5 bases). The germline V gene encodes CDR1 MNHNY and CDR2 SVGAGI (reference sequence). Trimming stripped 5 bases from V and 8 bases from J, with 21 bases between. This CDR3 region has 15 residues. CDR3: CASSPLGARDLGYTF. CDR3 sequence (DNA): TGTGCCAGCAGTCCCCTAGGGGCGCGGGATTTGGGCTACACCTTC.

The chain has TRBV20-1 and TRBJ2-5; D is uncertain. The germline CDR1 and CDR2 sequences are DFQATT and SNEGSKA (reference sequence). This CDR3 is built from 11 residues. The DNA of the CDR3 is TGCAGCGCTGCCGGACAAGAGACCCAGTACTTC. Translated, it gives CSAAGQETQYF.

V gene TRBV9 combines with J gene TRBJ1-6; D gene ambiguous. CDR3 size: 16 residues. Germline V gives CDR1 SGDLS, CDR2 YYNGEE. Trimming left V 0 bases short and J 0 bases short, with 7 bases between. DNA of the CDR3: TGTGCCAGCAGCGTAGCTGGGCACTCCTATAATTCACCCCTCCACTTT. Translating gives CASSVAGHSYNSPLHF. Variable domain in full (rest from reference TRBV9 and TRBJ1-6): DSGVTQTPKHLITATGQRVTLRCSPRSGDLSVYWYQQSLDQGLQFLIQYYNGEERAKGNILERFSAQQFPDLHSELNLSSLELGDSALYFCASSVAGHSYNSPLHFGNGTRLTVT.

The chain recombines TRBV28 with TRBJ2-3; 9 nucleotides align to TRBD2. The germline gives CDR1 MDHEN, CDR2 SYDVKM. V lost 4 bases to trimming and J lost 4 bases; unmatched junction nucleotides: 15. The CDR3 spans 18 residues. As DNA, the CDR3 is TGTGCCAGCAGTTCCTCCTTCTTTAGCGGGAGAGTCGCAGATACGCAGTATTTT. Residues: CASSSSFFSGRVADTQYF.

The genes are TRBV4-1 and TRBJ1-2; D not certain. V was cut by 1 base and J by 0 bases, with 9 bases left in between. Looked up from germline, CDR1 is MGHRA and CDR2 is YSYEKL. This CDR3 comprises 15 residues. The CDR3 loop is CASSQALSTNYGYTF. CDR3 coding DNA: TGCGCCAGCAGCCAAGCCCTAAGCACTAACTATGGCTACACCTTC.

J is TRBJ1-2 and V is TRBV5-1; D might be TRBD1 (5 bases). Germline lookup yields CDR1 SGHRS and CDR2 YFSETQ. V was cut by 0 bases and J by 7 bases, with 10 bases left in between. The CDR3 has 13 amino acids. CDR3 amino acids: CASSLATTVGYTF. DNA for the CDR3: TGCGCCAGCAGCTTGGCCACGACAGTTGGCTACACCTTC.

This clone has a handful of counts. V usage is TRBV4-3 and J usage is TRBJ2-4; TRBD1 is a possible D gene (6 bases). CDR3 size: 17 residues. Germline V lookup: CDR1 LGHNA, CDR2 YSLEER. Trimming stripped 1 base from V and 3 bases from J, with 16 bases between. CDR3 coding DNA: TGCGCCAGCAGCCAAGCCAAACAGGGATTCGGCAAAAACATTCAGTACTTC. It translates to CASSQAKQGFGKNIQYF.

The chain employs TRBV19 and TRBJ1-1, with TRBD1 matching 8 bases. In germline, CDR1 is LNHDA, CDR2 SQIVND (reference sequence). The CDR3 is 17 residues long. Germline trimming cut 3 bases from V and 2 bases from J; bases unmatched to any gene: 11. The CDR3 DNA follows: TGTGCCAGTAGTATCGGTATACAGGGGGGGCTAAACACTGAAGCTTTCTTT. As protein: CASSIGIQGGLNTEAFF.

This sequence joins TRBV3-1 (or the pseudogene TRBV3-2) and TRBJ2-3; 7 nucleotides line up with TRBD2. V dropped 1 base and J dropped 4; count of bases not matched to a gene: 5. The CDR3 is 15 residues long. Per the germline V gene, CDR1 is LGHDT and CDR2 is YNNKEL (reference sequence). As DNA, the CDR3 is TGTGCCAGCAGCCAAGGCGGGAGTGGTCCAGATACGCAGTATTTT. It yields the protein CASSQGGSGPDTQYF.

The CDR3 sequence: CASSYPRGAGETQYF. Here the CDR3 DNA reads TGTGCCAGCAGTTACCCCCGGGGGGCAGGAGAGACCCAGTACTTC. The chain is built from TRBV6-2 or TRBV6-3 and TRBJ2-5; D possibly corresponds to TRBD2 (7 bases). Germline CDR1 reads MNHEY; CDR2 reads SVGEGT. V lost 2 bases and J 4 bases, leaving 14 bases between the germline ends. CDR3 length equals 15 residues.

This rearrangement joins TRBV14 to TRBJ1-1; D not resolved. The CDR3 is 13 amino acids. V shed 1 base and J shed 2 bases, with 5 bases lying between them. The V gene's germline CDR1 is SGHDN and CDR2 FVKESK. The CDR3 nucleotides are TGTGCCAGCAGCCAAGGGCGCAACACTGAAGCTTTCTTT. Its translation is CASSQGRNTEAFF.

This chain links TRBV5-4 with TRBJ1-1; D may be TRBD1 (6 bases). Germline V gives CDR1 SGHNT, CDR2 YYREEE (reference sequence). Trimming removed 1 base from V and 10 bases from J, with 14 bases in between. CDR3 length: 13 amino acids. The CDR3 bases are TGTGCCAGCAGCTTGCGGGGGGGCGGGTCAGCTTTCTTT. Protein sequence: CASSLRGGGSAFF.

This chain joins TRBV30 and TRBJ1-5; D is unresolved. The germline V gene has CDR1 GTSNPN and CDR2 SVGIG (reference sequence). V lost 2 bases to trimming and J lost 3 bases, with 14 bases between them. This CDR3 has 15 residues. The CDR3 nucleotides read TGTGCCTGGAGTCGTGGCTTATGGGACAATCAGCCCCAGCATTTT. Translating it yields CAWSRGLWDNQPQHF.

The V call is TRBV9, the J call TRBJ1-2, with D possibly being TRBD1 (5 bases). Germline V gene lookup returns CDR1 SGDLS and CDR2 YYNGEE. The CDR3 totals 16 residues. V lost 4 bases to trimming and J lost 7 bases, with 23 bases between them. The CDR3 DNA reads as TGTGCCAGCAGCCTCGAACTAGGCGGTTTAGGGGTTGGCTACACCTTC. It translates to CASSLELGGLGVGYTF.

The rearrangement uses TRBV5-8 and TRBJ1-5; D is undetermined. Germline V CDR1 and CDR2: SGHTS, YDEGEE. Trimming took 4 bases from V and 0 from J, leaving 17 bases between them. CDR3 size: 17 residues. CDR3 nucleotide sequence: TGTGCCAGCAGCCTCGGCCCCACGGGGTATAGCAATCAGCCCCAGCATTTT. It specifies CASSLGPTGYSNQPQHF.

The rearrangement joins TRBV27 to TRBJ1-6; D possibly corresponds to TRBD1 (5 bases). Trimming took 4 bases from V and 7 from J, leaving 14 bases between them. The CDR3 runs 15 residues. Per germline, CDR1 MNHEY and CDR2 SMNVEV (reference sequence). CDR3 in DNA: TGTGCCAGCAGTTCTCCCGACAGTCGGAATTCACCCCTCCACTTT. Translated: CASSSPDSRNSPLHF.

V and J are TRBV12-3 or TRBV12-4 and TRBJ1-6; no firm D call. The CDR3 spans 12 residues. V was pared by 3 bases and J by 14 bases, with 11 bases between. CDR3 nucleotides: TGTGCCAGCAGTTTGAACGGCGTTACCCTCCACTTT. The encoded protein is CASSLNGVTLHF.

The chain carries TRBV2 and TRBJ2-7; D is perhaps TRBD2 (5 bases). This CDR3 contains 15 residues. Trimming stripped 0 bases from V and 2 bases from J, with 11 bases between. Germline CDR1 is SNHLY and CDR2 is FYNNEI. The CDR3 here is CASSEAGRGTYEQYF. The CDR3 DNA sequence: TGTGCCAGCAGTGAAGCCGGACGGGGAACCTACGAGCAGTACTTC.

This chain links TRBV18 with TRBJ2-2; D not certain. Germline V gene sequence: CDR1 KGHSH, CDR2 LQKENI. V lost 2 bases to trimming and J lost 0 bases, with 4 bases between them. The CDR3 covers 14 residues. CDR3 loop: CASSPDTNTGELFF. The CDR3 DNA follows: TGTGCCAGCTCACCAGACACGAACACCGGGGAGCTGTTTTTT.

V usage is TRBV7-2 and J usage is TRBJ2-7, with TRBD1 as a possible D gene (6 bases). Trimming shortened V by 3 bases and J by 2 bases, and 14 bases separated the two germline ends. The CDR3 is 15 amino acids. The germline V gene has CDR1 SGHTA and CDR2 FQGNSA. The CDR3 here is CASSFIMTGPYEQYF. The CDR3 bases are TGTGCCAGCAGCTTCATCATGACAGGCCCCTACGAGCAGTACTTC.

The CDR3 region has the DNA TGTGCCAGCAGCCCTAGGACAGGGGTATCAGATACGCAGTATTTT. Its protein is CASSPRTGVSDTQYF. The gene calls are TRBV9 and TRBJ2-3, with TRBD1 matching over 9 bases. Trimming cost V 4 bases and J 4 bases; bases outside gene matches: 7. The CDR3 totals 15 residues. Germline CDR1 SGDLS, CDR2 YYNGEE.

V and J are TRBV19 and TRBJ2-7, with 10 bases matching TRBD1. Per germline, CDR1 LNHDA and CDR2 SQIVND (reference sequence). Unmatched junction bases numbered 2, after V lost 9 bases and J lost 0 bases. The CDR3 covers 13 residues. The CDR3 DNA reads as TGTGCCAGCTGGGACAGGGGCTCCTACGAGCAGTACTTC. It is translated as CASWDRGSYEQYF.